This is a list of T cell receptor beta chains from one sample in a study of blood T cell repertoires in COVID-19. Produced via immunoSEQ multiplex PCR; TCRdb's table is partial and in-frame only. The sample lists 110,000 to 150,000 clones; 86% were seen once. The sample comprised PBMCs or T cells enriched from blood (not recorded which). The receptors come from a man over 45 who had recovered from COVID-19. Both conserved end residues are part of each CDR3. The D gene is left open where the match is weak. Not every row has a clone size; where given, it reads once, few, many or a size class.

j_gene	abundance	v_gene	d_gene	CDR3nt	CDR3aa
TRBJ1-3	once	TRBV6-5	-	TGTGCCAGCAGTTACGACACTGGAAACACCATATATTTT	CASSYDTGNTIYF
TRBJ1-2	-	TRBV15	TRBD1	TGTGCCACCAGCAGAGATTTAGTTTTAGGGACAGCCCCTGGCTACACCTTC	CATSRDLVLGTAPGYTF
TRBJ1-6	-	TRBV5-1	-	TGCGCCAGCAGCTTGGACAGGGACGATTCACCCCTCCACTTT	CASSLDRDDSPLHF
TRBJ1-4	-	TRBV28	-	TGTGCCAGCAGTTCGGCAGGGTTTAGGGAAAAACTGTTTTTT	CASSSAGFREKLFF
TRBJ2-1	once	TRBV24-1	TRBD1	TGTGCCACCAGTGATCCGGGACAGAGCTCCTACAATGAGCAGTTCTTC	CATSDPGQSSYNEQFF
TRBJ2-7	-	TRBV7-2	TRBD1	TGTGCCAGCAGCCCAAACCGGGACAGAGGCTCCGAGCAGTACTTC	CASSPNRDRGSEQYF
TRBJ1-2	-	TRBV4-3	-	TGCGCCAGCAGCCAGGACAGTAACTATGGCTACACCTTC	CASSQDSNYGYTF
TRBJ2-7	-	TRBV2	-	TGTGCCAGCAGGGGCGAGTACGAGCAGTACTTC	CASRGEYEQYF
TRBJ2-1	once	TRBV7-2	-	TGTGCCAGCAGCTATGACAGACTGCAATATAGTGAGCAGTTCTTC	CASSYDRLQYSEQFF
TRBJ1-1	-	TRBV7-9	-	TGTGCCAGCAGCTCCAGGATGATGAACACTGAAGCTTTCTTT	CASSSRMMNTEAFF
TRBJ2-5	-	TRBV5-1	TRBD2	TGCGCCAGCAGCTTAGGGGAGCTAGCGGGGGGAAAAGAGACCCAGTACTTC	CASSLGELAGGKETQYF
TRBJ1-2	-	TRBV29-1	-	TGCAGCGCCCGGGAGGGCAGTAACTATGGCTACACCTTC	CSAREGSNYGYTF
TRBJ2-2	-	TRBV30	TRBD1	TGTGCCTGGAGTGTTAAAGTCGGCAGGGGGTGTTTGATCGCCGGGGAGCTGTTTTTT	CAWSVKVGRGCLIAGELFF
TRBJ2-5	-	TRBV19	-	TGTGCCAGTAGTATTACGTCTAGCAGAGATGAAGGGACCCAGTACTTC	CASSITSSRDEGTQYF
TRBJ2-3	-	TRBV10-3	-	TGTGCCATCAGTGACCCAAAAACAGATACGCAGTATTTT	CAISDPKTDTQYF
TRBJ1-6	-	TRBV2	-	TGTGCCAGCACAGGGACCTATAATTCACCCCTCCACTTT	CASTGTYNSPLHF
TRBJ1-1	once	TRBV30	-	TGTGCCTGGAGTTCGCCGTGGGCAGGGCGCTCGGACACTGAAGCTTTCTTT	CAWSSPWAGRSDTEAFF
TRBJ1-2	-	TRBV2	-	TGTGCCAGCAAACCCCAGGGTACCTATGGCTACACCTTC	CASKPQGTYGYTF
TRBJ1-1	-	TRBV2	TRBD1	TGTGCCAGCAGGTGGGGCAGGGGGTTTACTGAAGCTTTCTTT	CASRWGRGFTEAFF
TRBJ1-3	-	TRBV2	-	TGTGCCAGCAGTCAGAGGACGGGGATCTCTGGAAACACCATATATTTT	CASSQRTGISGNTIYF
TRBJ1-6	-	TRBV28	TRBD1	TGTGCCAGCAGGGGACTGGGACAGGGGAGCTCCTATAATTCACCCCTCCACTTT	CASRGLGQGSSYNSPLHF
TRBJ2-1	-	TRBV11-1	-	TGTGCCAGCAGCTTAGCAGGGGAAAAGAACAATGAGCAGTTCTTC	CASSLAGEKNNEQFF
TRBJ1-3	-	TRBV3-1/TRBV3-2	-	TGTGCCAGCAGCCAAGCGTCAAACACCATATATTTT	CASSQASNTIYF
TRBJ1-2	-	TRBV6-5	-	TGTGCCAGCAGCGACCTGGGCCGCAATGGCTACACCTTC	CASSDLGRNGYTF
TRBJ1-1	-	TRBV28	-	TGTGCCAGCAGCACAGGGAACACTGAAGCTTTCTTT	CASSTGNTEAFF
TRBJ1-4	-	TRBV4-3	-	TGCGCCAGCAGCCAAGAGCCCCAGACAGCGGGGGAAAAACTGTTTTTT	CASSQEPQTAGEKLFF
TRBJ1-4	-	TRBV28	TRBD1	TGTGCCAGCAGTACTCTCAGGGGGAACCTTAATGAAAAACTGTTTTTT	CASSTLRGNLNEKLFF
TRBJ2-1	-	TRBV7-3	-	TGTGCCAGCAGCTTAAGCGGCACCCCCTACAATGAGCAGTTCTTC	CASSLSGTPYNEQFF
TRBJ1-2	-	TRBV5-1	TRBD1	TGCGCCAGCAGCTCCGGACAGGGAAGTGGCTACACCTTC	CASSSGQGSGYTF
TRBJ2-3	-	TRBV6-6	TRBD2	TGTGCCAGCAGTCCGAGACTAGCGGGGGGAACAGATACGCAGTATTTT	CASSPRLAGGTDTQYF
TRBJ2-5	-	TRBV4-1	TRBD2	TGCGCCAGCAGCCAGCTGGGACTAGCGGGGGAGACCCAGTACTTC	CASSQLGLAGETQYF
TRBJ1-6	-	TRBV7-3	-	TGTGCCAGCAGCTTAGGCGGGGTCGGCTCACCCCTCCACTTT	CASSLGGVGSPLHF
TRBJ1-1	-	TRBV11-2	-	TGTGCCAGCAGCTTAGCCAGGTTTAACACTGAAGCTTTCTTT	CASSLARFNTEAFF
TRBJ1-2	-	TRBV23-1	-	TGCGCCAGCAGTCAATCCCCTTATTCCTATGGCTACACCTTC	CASSQSPYSYGYTF
TRBJ1-2	few	TRBV6-2/TRBV6-3	TRBD1	TGTGCCAGCAGTTATCTCACAGGGGGCTACTATGGCTACACCTTC	CASSYLTGGYYGYTF
TRBJ1-2	-	TRBV7-9	-	TGTGCCAGCAGCTTCATCACAGGTTATGGCTACACCTTC	CASSFITGYGYTF
TRBJ2-5	-	TRBV28	TRBD2	TGTGCCAGCAGTTTGGCGGGACTAGCGGGAGAGACCCAGTACTTC	CASSLAGLAGETQYF
TRBJ1-5	-	TRBV28	-	TGTGCCAGCAGTTTCAGGGTAAACAATCAGCCCCAGCATTTT	CASSFRVNNQPQHF
TRBJ1-5	-	TRBV3-1/TRBV3-2	-	TGTGCCAGCAGCCAAGGGCGGCAGAACCTCCCTAATAGCAATCAGCCCCAGCATTTT	CASSQGRQNLPNSNQPQHF
TRBJ1-1	-	TRBV7-8	-	TGTGCCAGCAGCTTAAATACGGTGAACACTGAAGCTTTCTTT	CASSLNTVNTEAFF